These 10 T cell receptor beta chains originate from one sample sequenced in a study of radiation and T cells in renal cell carcinoma. Time point meaning: baseline pretreatment blood. Treatment of the sample: 15 Gy SBRT to primary tumor, nephrectomy 4 weeks later. TCRdb keeps only in-frame clones here, not all; method: immunoSEQ multiplex PCR. This table has approximately 120,000 clones, 82% appearing once. Sample: blood, taken from a patient whose treatment included radiotherapy and nephrectomy. Every receptor here comes from a woman in her fifties or sixties with renal cell carcinoma.

This chain links TRBV6-6 with TRBJ2-7; tentative D call: TRBD2 (5 bases). With 6 bases removed from V and 5 bases from J, the gap between germline ends came to 14 bases. The CDR3 is made up of 13 amino acids. Germline CDR1 MNHNY, CDR2 SVGAGI (reference sequence). In DNA, the CDR3 is TGTGCCAGCAGGACTAATAATAGGGACGAGCAGTACTTC. Translation: CASRTNNRDEQYF.

The chain carries TRBV7-9 and TRBJ2-2, with D perhaps being TRBD1 or TRBD2 (6 bases each). V gave up 4 bases and J gave up 9 bases, with 15 bases separating them. CDR3 length equals 14 residues. Germline V CDR1 and CDR2: SEHNR, FQNEAQ (reference sequence). The CDR3: CASSWLVGGRELFF. As DNA, the CDR3 is TGTGCCAGCAGCTGGCTCGTGGGGGGCCGGGAGCTGTTTTTT.

The chain recombines TRBV28 with TRBJ1-5; 9 nucleotides align to TRBD1. Trimming removed 2 bases from V and 6 bases from J; junction bases left unmatched: 5. There are 15 residues in the CDR3. CDR1 MDHEN and CDR2 SYDVKM come from the germline V gene. The CDR3 nucleotides read TGTGCCAGCAGTTTAGGGACAGGGAAGGGTCAGCCCCAGCATTTT. Translating gives CASSLGTGKGQPQHF.

V gene TRBV6-1 combines with J gene TRBJ1-4; D perhaps matches TRBD1 (5 bases). From germline, CDR1 is MNHNS and CDR2 SASEGT. V dropped 6 bases and J dropped 8 bases, with 19 bases sitting between them. The CDR3 is 15 residues long. The CDR3 bases are TGTGCCAGCAGCTCCTCGTGGGGGGATCGGGAAAAACTGTTTTTT. The encoded protein is CASSSSWGDREKLFF.

This clone turned up a few times. Other DNA sequences from this sample encode an identical CDR3 as well. This chain joins TRBV5-1 and TRBJ1-1; the D gene is possibly TRBD1 (5 bases). Germline V gene sequence: CDR1 SGHRS, CDR2 YFSETQ. Trimming shortened V by 2 bases and J by 0 bases, and 5 bases separated the two germline ends. This CDR3 has 13 amino acids. The CDR3 loop reads CASSLGVNTEAFF. The DNA for the CDR3 is TGCGCCAGCAGCTTAGGGGTGAACACTGAAGCTTTCTTT.

V gene TRBV7-6 combines with J gene TRBJ2-3, with no clear D. The V gene's germline CDR1 is SGHVS and CDR2 FNYEAQ. The V end was cut by 0 bases, the J end by 2 bases, with 9 bases between. This CDR3 spans 15 amino acids. The CDR3 is CASSLAGIFTDTQYF. CDR3 coding DNA: TGTGCCAGCAGCTTAGCGGGGATATTCACAGATACGCAGTATTTT. Full variable domain (missing parts from reference TRBV7-6 and TRBJ2-3): GAGVSQSPRYKVTKRGQDVALRCDPISGHVSLYWYRQALGQGPEFLTYFNYEAQQDKSGLPNDRFSAERPEGSISTLTIQRTEQRDSAMYRCASSLAGIFTDTQYFGPGTRLTVL.

The chain carries TRBV18 and TRBJ2-1; D call uncertain. Germline CDR1 KGHSH, CDR2 LQKENI. V was pared by 2 bases and J by 2 bases, with 10 bases between. The CDR3 loop spans 15 amino acids. The CDR3 loop reads CASSPTQSPYNEQFF. CDR3 nucleotide sequence: TGTGCCAGCTCACCAACGCAGTCCCCCTACAATGAGCAGTTCTTC.

The V call is TRBV7-9, the J call TRBJ1-2; no firm D call. CDR3 length: 13 amino acids. Germline values: CDR1 SEHNR, CDR2 FQNEAQ (reference sequence). V was cut by 1 base and J by 7 bases, with 10 bases left in between. CDR3 protein: CASSLGTGGGYTF. The CDR3, as DNA: TGTGCCAGCAGCTTAGGTACGGGTGGTGGCTACACCTTC.

V and J are TRBV5-4 and TRBJ1-1; D is ambiguous. The CDR3 contains 15 residues. V was clipped by 0 bases and J by 1 base, with 10 bases between them. Germline V gene sequence: CDR1 SGHNT, CDR2 YYREEE (reference sequence). The CDR3 loop is CASSLVPGTNTEAFF. In nucleotides, the CDR3 is TGTGCCAGCAGCTTGGTACCGGGTACGAACACTGAAGCTTTCTTT.

V is TRBV4-2 and J is TRBJ1-1; D is unresolved. In germline, CDR1 is LGHNA, CDR2 YNFKEQ. The length of the CDR3 is 15 residues. The V gene lost 8 bases and the J gene lost 0 bases, with 16 bases spanning the gap. CDR3 sequence (DNA): TGTGCCAGCCTAGCTATTGGTTTAATGAACACTGAAGCTTTCTTT. It encodes CASLAIGLMNTEAFF.